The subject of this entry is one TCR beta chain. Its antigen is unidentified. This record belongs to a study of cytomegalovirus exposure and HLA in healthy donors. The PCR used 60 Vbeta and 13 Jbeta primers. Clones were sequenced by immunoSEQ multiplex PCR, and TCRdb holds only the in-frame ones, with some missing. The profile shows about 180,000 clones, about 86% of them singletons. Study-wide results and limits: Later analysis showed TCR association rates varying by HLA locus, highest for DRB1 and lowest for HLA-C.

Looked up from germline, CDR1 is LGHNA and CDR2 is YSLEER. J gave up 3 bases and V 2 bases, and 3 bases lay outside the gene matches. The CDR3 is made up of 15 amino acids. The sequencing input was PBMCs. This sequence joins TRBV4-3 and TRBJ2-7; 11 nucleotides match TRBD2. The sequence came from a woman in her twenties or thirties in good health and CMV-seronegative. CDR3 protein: CASSQRSGRDYEQYF. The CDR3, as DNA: TGCGCCAGCAGCCAACGTAGCGGGAGGGACTACGAGCAGTACTTC.